This note documents a single T cell receptor (beta chain) sequence. The antigen remains unidentified. The CDR3 extends over 18 amino acids. Germline values: CDR1 LGHNA, CDR2 YSLEER. Trimming took 0 bases from V and 0 from J; bases not matched to a gene: 5. The data derive from a study of cytomegalovirus exposure and HLA in healthy donors. Overall study results and limits: A later look showed TCR association rates differing by HLA locus, highest for DRB1 and lowest for HLA-C. Under in vitro conditions, three CMV-associated chains were confirmed as specific for CMV antigens.

Researchers ran the PCR with 60 Vbeta and 13 Jbeta primers. The assay was immunoSEQ multiplex PCR, and TCRdb's table has in-frame clones only and misses some. The sample shows 150,000 to 200,000 clones, about four fifths of them seen only once. This rearrangement joins TRBV4-3 to TRBJ2-3, with TRBD2 identical over 11 bases. Specimen: PBMCs. The source is a woman in her 50s in good health and CMV-seronegative. The CDR3 is CASSQDQGTSGSTDTQYF. CDR3 DNA sequence: TGCGCCAGCAGCCAAGACCAGGGGACTAGCGGCAGCACAGATACGCAGTATTTT.